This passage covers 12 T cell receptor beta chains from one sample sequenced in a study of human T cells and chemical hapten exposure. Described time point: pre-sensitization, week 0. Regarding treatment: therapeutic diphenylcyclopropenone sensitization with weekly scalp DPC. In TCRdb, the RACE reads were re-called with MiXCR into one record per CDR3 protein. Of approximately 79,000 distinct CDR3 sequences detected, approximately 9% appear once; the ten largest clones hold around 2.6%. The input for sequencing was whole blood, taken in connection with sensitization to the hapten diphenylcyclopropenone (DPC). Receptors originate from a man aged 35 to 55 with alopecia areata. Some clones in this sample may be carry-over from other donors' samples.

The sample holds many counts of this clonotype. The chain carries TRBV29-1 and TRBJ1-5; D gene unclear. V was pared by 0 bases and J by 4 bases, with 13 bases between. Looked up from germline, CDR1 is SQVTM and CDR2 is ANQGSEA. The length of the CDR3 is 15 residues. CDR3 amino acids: CSVEEGYGRNQPQHF. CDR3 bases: TGCAGCGTTGAAGAGGGGTATGGACGGAATCAGCCCCAGCATTTT.

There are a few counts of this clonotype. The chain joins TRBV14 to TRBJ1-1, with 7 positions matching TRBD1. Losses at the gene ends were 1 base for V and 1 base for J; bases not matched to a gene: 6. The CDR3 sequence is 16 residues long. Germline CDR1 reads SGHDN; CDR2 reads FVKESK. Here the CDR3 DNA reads TGTGCCAGCAGCCAAGTTGGGGACAGATCGAACACTGAAGCTTTCTTT. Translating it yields CASSQVGDRSNTEAFF.

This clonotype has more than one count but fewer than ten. The CDR3 bases are TGTGCCATCAAGGACAGGGACGCAGATACGCAGTATTTT. Protein: CAIKDRDADTQYF. This chain links TRBV10-3 with TRBJ2-3; 8 nucleotides line up with TRBD1. The J segment lost 4 bases and the V segment lost 7 bases, leaving 4 bases of the junction unmatched. Germline V lookup: CDR1 ENHRY, CDR2 SYGVKD. The CDR3 consists of 13 residues.

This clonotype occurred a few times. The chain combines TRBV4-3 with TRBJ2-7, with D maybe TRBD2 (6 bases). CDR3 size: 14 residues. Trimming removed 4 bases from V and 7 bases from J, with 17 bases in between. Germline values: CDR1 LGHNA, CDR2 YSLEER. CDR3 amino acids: CASSPAGTPWEQYF. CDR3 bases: TGCGCCAGCAGCCCCGCCGGGACTCCCTGGGAGCAGTACTTC.

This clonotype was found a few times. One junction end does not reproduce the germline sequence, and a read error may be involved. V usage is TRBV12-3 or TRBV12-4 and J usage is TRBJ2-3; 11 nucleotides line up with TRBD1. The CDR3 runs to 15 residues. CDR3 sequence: CANSPGQGEGDTQYF. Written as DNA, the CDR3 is TGTGCCAACAGTCCGGGACAGGGGGAAGGGGATACGCAGTATTTT.

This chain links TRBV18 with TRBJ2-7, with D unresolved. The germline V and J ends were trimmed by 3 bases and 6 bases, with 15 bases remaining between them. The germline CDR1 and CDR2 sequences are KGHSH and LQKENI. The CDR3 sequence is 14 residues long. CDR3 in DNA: TGTGCCAGCTCACCCTTGACCCCCGAGACCGAGCAGTACTTC. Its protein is CASSPLTPETEQYF. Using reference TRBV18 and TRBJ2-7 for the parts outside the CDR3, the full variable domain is NAGVMQNPRHLVRRRGQEARLRCSPMKGHSHVYWYRQLPEEGLKFMVYLQKENIIDESGMPKERFSAEFPKEGPSILRIQQVVRGDSAAYFCASSPLTPETEQYFGPGTRLTVT.

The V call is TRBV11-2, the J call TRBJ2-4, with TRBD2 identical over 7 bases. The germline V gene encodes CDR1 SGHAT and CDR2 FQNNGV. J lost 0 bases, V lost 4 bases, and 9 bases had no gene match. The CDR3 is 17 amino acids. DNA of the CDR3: TGTGCCAGCAGCTCGGGGGAGGGACCCTCAGCCAAAAACATTCAGTACTTC. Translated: CASSSGEGPSAKNIQYF.

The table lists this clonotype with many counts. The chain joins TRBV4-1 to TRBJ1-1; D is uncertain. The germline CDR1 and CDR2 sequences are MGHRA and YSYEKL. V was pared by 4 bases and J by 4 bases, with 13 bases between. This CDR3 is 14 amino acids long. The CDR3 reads CASSPFVGPTEAFF. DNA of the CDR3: TGCGCCAGCAGCCCATTCGTAGGTCCCACTGAAGCTTTCTTT.

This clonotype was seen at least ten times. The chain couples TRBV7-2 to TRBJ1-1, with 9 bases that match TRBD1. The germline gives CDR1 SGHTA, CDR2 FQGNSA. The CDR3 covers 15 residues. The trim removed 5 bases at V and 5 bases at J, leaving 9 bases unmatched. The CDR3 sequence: CASSPMGQGRTEAFF. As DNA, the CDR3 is TGTGCCAGCAGCCCGATGGGACAGGGAAGGACTGAAGCTTTCTTT.

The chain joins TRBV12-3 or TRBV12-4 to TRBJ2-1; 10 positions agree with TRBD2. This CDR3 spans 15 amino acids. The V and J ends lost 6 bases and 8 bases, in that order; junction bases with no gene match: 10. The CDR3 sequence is CASRGLAARLDEQFF. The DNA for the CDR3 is TGTGCCAGCAGAGGACTAGCGGCGAGGCTCGATGAGCAGTTCTTC.

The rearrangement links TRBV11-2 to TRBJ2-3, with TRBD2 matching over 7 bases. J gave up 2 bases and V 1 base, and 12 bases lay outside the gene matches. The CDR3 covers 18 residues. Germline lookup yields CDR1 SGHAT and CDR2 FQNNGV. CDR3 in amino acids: CASSLVASGPPNTDTQYF. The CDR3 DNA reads TGTGCCAGCAGCTTAGTAGCTAGCGGCCCACCTAACACAGATACGCAGTATTTT.

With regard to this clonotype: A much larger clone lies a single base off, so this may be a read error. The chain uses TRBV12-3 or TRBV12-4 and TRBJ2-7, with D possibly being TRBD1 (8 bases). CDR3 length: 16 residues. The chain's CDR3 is CASSSTGGLSSCEQYF. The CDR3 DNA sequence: TGTGCCAGCAGTTCCACAGGGGGACTAAGCTCCTGCGAGCAGTACTTC.